This entry lists 26 T cell receptor beta chains sequenced from one sample in a study of CD8 T cells in ankylosing spondylitis. TCRdb fed the 5' RACE reads into MiXCR, producing one record per CDR3 protein. Of under 850,000 distinct CDR3 sequences listed, over 15% are singletons. Notes on the study in general: Blood from ankylosing spondylitis patients appeared to carry a characteristic roughly 8-variant TCR beta motif.

No antigens are known for them. Material for sequencing was blood, either unsorted or a sorted T cell fraction (not recorded which). Receptor source: a male donor with ankylosing spondylitis.

This clonotype was counted a few times. The chain combines TRBV24-1 with TRBJ2-2; no clear D gene. There are 16 residues in the CDR3. V lost 3 bases to trimming and J lost 0 bases, with 10 bases between them. Germline CDR1 reads KGHDR; CDR2 reads SFDVKD. In nucleotides, the CDR3 is TGTGCCACCAGTGATGCAAGTGTTGCGAACACCGGGGAGCTGTTTTTT. It is translated as CATSDASVANTGELFF.

The rearrangement joins TRBV20-1 to TRBJ2-1, with D uncertain. V shed 0 bases and J shed 6 bases, with 9 bases lying between them. The CDR3 is 13 amino acids. Germline V gene data show CDR1 as DFQATT and CDR2 as SNEGSKA (reference sequence). The CDR3 DNA follows: TGCAGTGCTAGAGATCTGGGTAGCAATGAGCAGTTCTTC. Translated, it gives CSARDLGSNEQFF.

This clonotype was seen only a few times. This rearrangement joins TRBV20-1 to TRBJ1-1; D possibly corresponds to TRBD1 (6 bases). The CDR3 sequence is 13 residues long. Trimming took 5 bases from V and 0 from J, leaving 10 bases between them. Looked up from germline, CDR1 is DFQATT and CDR2 is SNEGSKA (reference sequence). Written as DNA, the CDR3 is TGCAGTGCTGGTGGACAGCTGAACACTGAAGCTTTCTTT. Translation gives CSAGGQLNTEAFF.

This clonotype showed up many times. The rearrangement uses TRBV29-1 and TRBJ2-7; 14 bases align to TRBD2. There are 13 residues in the CDR3. Germline assignment: CDR1 SQVTM and CDR2 ANQGSEA. Germline trimming cut 7 bases from V and 4 bases from J; bases unmatched to any gene: 3. CDR3 nucleotides: TGCAGCGCAAGGACTAGCGGGAGGTACGAGCAGTACTTC. Translating gives CSARTSGRYEQYF.

This clonotype has a handful of counts. The chain recombines TRBV4-2 with TRBJ2-7; the D is unclear. CDR1 is LGHNA, CDR2 YNFKEQ, per germline. The V gene lost 1 base and the J gene lost 0 bases, with 7 bases spanning the gap. The CDR3 runs to 14 residues. CDR3 sequence reads: CASSQARNSYEQYF. In DNA form, the CDR3 reads TGTGCCAGCAGCCAAGCAAGGAACTCCTACGAGCAGTACTTC.

This clonotype was counted only a few times. The chain is built from TRBV4-3 and TRBJ2-1, with a weak D call TRBD2 (5 bases). The CDR3 consists of 17 residues. The V gene lost 3 bases and the J gene lost 4 bases, with 19 bases spanning the gap. Germline V lookup: CDR1 LGHNA, CDR2 YSLEER. The CDR3 nucleotides read TGCGCCAGCAGCCAGAAGCCCGGCGGACTCGCTTACAATGAGCAGTTCTTC. Protein sequence: CASSQKPGGLAYNEQFF.

The J gene is TRBJ1-1, the V gene TRBV29-1; perhaps TRBD1 as D (5 bases). V was shortened by 7 bases and J by 2 bases, with 14 bases between the two germline ends. The CDR3 length is 13 residues. Germline-derived CDR1 and CDR2 are SQVTM and ANQGSEA. This chain's CDR3 is CSARWTSNTEAFF. In nucleotides, the CDR3 is TGCAGCGCCCGTTGGACAAGTAACACTGAAGCTTTCTTT.

This clonotype was counted a single time. The chain couples TRBV6-2 or TRBV6-3 to TRBJ2-3; 12 nucleotides match TRBD2. From germline, CDR1 is MNHEY and CDR2 SVGEGT. The CDR3 covers 17 residues. Losses at the gene ends were 4 bases for V and 0 bases for J; bases not matched to a gene: 5. CDR3 bases: TGTGCCAGCAGTTCGGTTGGGACTAGCGGGAGCACAGATACGCAGTATTTT. It yields the protein CASSSVGTSGSTDTQYF.

The chain has TRBV7-8 and TRBJ2-3; 7 bases agree with TRBD2. The germline V gene has CDR1 SGHVS and CDR2 FQNEAQ. The CDR3 is 15 residues long. V gave up 0 bases and J gave up 5 bases; unmatched junction bases: 5. The CDR3 reads CASSLAGGAGDTQYF. The DNA for the CDR3 is TGTGCCAGCAGCTTAGCGGGAGGGGCTGGAGATACGCAGTATTTT.

The chain joins TRBV20-1 to TRBJ2-7, with 14 bases aligning to TRBD2. The length of the CDR3 is 16 residues. CDR1 and CDR2 from the germline V gene are DFQATT and SNEGSKA (reference sequence). The V and J ends lost 2 bases and 2 bases, in that order; junction bases with no gene match: 5. The CDR3 coding sequence is TGCAGTGCTAGATCGGGACTAGCGGGAGCCGCCTACGAGCAGTACTTC. Its translation is CSARSGLAGAAYEQYF.

This clonotype was observed a few times. The chain recombines TRBV4-1 with TRBJ2-7, with unresolved D. This CDR3 region has 14 residues. Trimming stripped 0 bases from V and 3 bases from J, with 9 bases between. Germline-derived CDR1 and CDR2 are MGHRA and YSYEKL. The CDR3 DNA sequence: TGCGCCAGCAGCCAAGATCAAGGAATCTACGAGCAGTACTTC. Protein: CASSQDQGIYEQYF.

The CDR3 nucleotides are TGTGCCAGCAGCTCCCTGGGGGGACTTAACTACGAGCAGTACTTC. Translating gives CASSSLGGLNYEQYF. The rearrangement links TRBV11-2 to TRBJ2-7; tentative D call: TRBD2 (6 bases). The CDR3 covers 15 residues. Germline-derived CDR1 and CDR2 are SGHAT and FQNNGV. Trimming removed 4 bases at V and 3 bases at J, with 16 bases between.

CDR3 region: CASSVSMGQFF. DNA of the CDR3: TGTGCCAGCAGTGTATCTATGGGGCAGTTCTTC. This rearrangement joins TRBV28 to TRBJ2-1, with D uncertain. Trimming removed 5 bases at V and 12 bases at J, with 11 bases between. CDR1 is MDHEN, CDR2 SYDVKM, per germline. CDR3 size: 11 residues.

The table lists this clonotype with a few counts. The chain has TRBV6-1 and TRBJ2-1, with TRBD2 matching over 8 bases. Unmatched junction bases numbered 11, after V lost 8 bases and J lost 8 bases. This CDR3 contains 14 residues. CDR1 MNHNS and CDR2 SASEGT come from the germline V gene. The CDR3 sequence is CASALSGESDEQFF. The DNA for the CDR3 is TGTGCCAGCGCACTTAGCGGGGAGTCGGATGAGCAGTTCTTC.

The rearrangement uses TRBV20-1 and TRBJ2-3; 10 bases are a match to TRBD2. CDR3 length equals 14 residues. V was pared by 5 bases and J by 4 bases, with 6 bases of the junction left unmatched. Per the germline V gene, CDR1 is DFQATT and CDR2 is SNEGSKA (reference sequence). In DNA, the CDR3 is TGCAGTGCTCCTAGCGGGGGCAGAGCAGATACGCAGTATTTT. Its translation: CSAPSGGRADTQYF.

Ten or more counts support this clonotype. V usage is TRBV12-3 or TRBV12-4 and J usage is TRBJ1-1, with D possibly being TRBD1 (5 bases). The CDR3 contains 15 residues. Trimming removed 5 bases at V and 11 bases at J, with 24 bases between. The CDR3 DNA is TGTGCCAGCAGTACAACGGACAAGGTGTCCGAACAGGCTTTCTTT. Translating it yields CASSTTDKVSEQAFF.

The chain recombines TRBV27 with TRBJ1-6; unclear D gene. V was clipped by 4 bases and J by 7 bases, with 14 bases between them. The CDR3 is 15 residues long. Germline V lookup: CDR1 MNHEY, CDR2 SMNVEV (reference sequence). The DNA for the CDR3 is TGTGCCAGCAGTTCGCTAACCCCGGCAAATTCACCCCTCCACTTT. This gives the protein CASSSLTPANSPLHF.

V is TRBV5-1 and J is TRBJ2-7, with 9 bases fitting TRBD1. The V segment lost 0 bases and the J segment 3 bases; nucleotides outside the gene matches: 7. Germline V CDR1 and CDR2: SGHRS, YFSETQ. The CDR3 is 16 residues long. CDR3 DNA sequence: TGCGCCAGCAGCTTGGTGGGGGGACAGGGATTCTACGAGCAGTACTTC. It specifies CASSLVGGQGFYEQYF. Looking up the rest from reference TRBV5-1 and TRBJ2-7 gives the full variable domain: KAGVTQTPRYLIKTRGQQVTLSCSPISGHRSVSWYQQTPGQGLQFLFEYFSETQRNKGNFPGRFSGRQFSNSRSEMNVSTLELGDSALYLCASSLVGGQGFYEQYFGPGTRLTVT.

The chain is built from TRBV5-1 and TRBJ2-3, with 8 bases aligning to TRBD1. Germline CDR1 SGHRS, CDR2 YFSETQ. The CDR3 runs to 17 residues. Trimming removed 0 bases from V and 3 bases from J; junction bases left unmatched: 9. Written as DNA, the CDR3 is TGCGCCAGCAGCTTGGGACTGGCAGGGGGCTTTACAGATACGCAGTATTTT. It translates to CASSLGLAGGFTDTQYF. Supplemented by reference TRBV5-1 and TRBJ2-3, the full variable domain reads KAGVTQTPRYLIKTRGQQVTLSCSPISGHRSVSWYQQTPGQGLQFLFEYFSETQRNKGNFPGRFSGRQFSNSRSEMNVSTLELGDSALYLCASSLGLAGGFTDTQYFGPGTRLTVL.

This clonotype came up a few times. The CDR3, as DNA: TGCGCCAGCAGCTTGGTTCTGGCACAGGGGACAGATACGCAGTATTTT. It encodes CASSLVLAQGTDTQYF. The rearrangement uses TRBV5-1 and TRBJ2-3; 7 nucleotides align to TRBD1. Germline V lookup: CDR1 SGHRS, CDR2 YFSETQ. The CDR3 contains 16 residues. V shed 0 bases and J 3 bases; nucleotides not matched to a gene: 7.

The chain links TRBV11-2 to TRBJ1-4, with D possibly being TRBD1 (5 bases). The CDR3 is 14 amino acids. Per germline, CDR1 SGHAT and CDR2 FQNNGV. Trimming removed 5 bases at V and 7 bases at J, with 14 bases between. The CDR3 reads CASSPRVLSEKLFF. CDR3 coding DNA: TGTGCCAGCAGCCCCAGGGTACTCAGTGAAAAACTGTTTTTT.

The chain carries TRBV20-1 and TRBJ2-1; no firm D call. The CDR3 is made up of 16 amino acids. CDR1 is DFQATT and CDR2 is SNEGSKA in the germline V gene (reference sequence). Trimming left V 3 bases short and J 0 bases short, with 15 bases between. CDR3 sequence (DNA): TGCAGTGCTAGGTCTGCCGCGGAAAGCTCCTACAATGAGCAGTTCTTC. It codes for CSARSAAESSYNEQFF.

The table lists this clonotype with a few counts. The chain couples TRBV5-1 to TRBJ1-1; D is uncertain. This CDR3 is 14 amino acids long. V lost 0 bases and J 1 base, leaving 7 bases between the germline ends. The germline gives CDR1 SGHRS, CDR2 YFSETQ. CDR3 residues: CASSLVVTNTEAFF. The CDR3 region has the DNA TGCGCCAGCAGCTTGGTAGTGACGAACACTGAAGCTTTCTTT. The variable domain in full, with the rest retrieved from reference TRBV5-1 and TRBJ1-1, is KAGVTQTPRYLIKTRGQQVTLSCSPISGHRSVSWYQQTPGQGLQFLFEYFSETQRNKGNFPGRFSGRQFSNSRSEMNVSTLELGDSALYLCASSLVVTNTEAFFGQGTRLTVV.

This clonotype was seen only a few times. The rearrangement joins TRBV28 to TRBJ2-1, with D perhaps TRBD2 (6 bases). The CDR3 has 14 residues. Trimming took 7 bases from V and 3 from J, leaving 13 bases between them. In germline, CDR1 is MDHEN, CDR2 SYDVKM. CDR3 sequence reads: CASIGGVVYNEQFF. The CDR3 DNA follows: TGTGCCAGCATCGGGGGAGTAGTCTACAATGAGCAGTTCTTC. Variable domain in full (rest from reference TRBV28 and TRBJ2-1): DVKVTQSSRYLVKRTGEKVFLECVQDMDHENMFWYRQDPGLGLRLIYFSYDVKMKEKGDIPEGYSVSREKKERFSLILESASTNQTSMYLCASIGGVVYNEQFFGPGTRLTVL.

This clonotype was found a few times. The V and J genes are TRBV20-1 and TRBJ1-2; 7 nucleotides align to TRBD1. This CDR3 is 12 amino acids long. In germline, CDR1 is DFQATT, CDR2 SNEGSKA (reference sequence). V trimming: 6 bases; J trimming: 2 bases; junction bases outside the gene matches: 3. CDR3 sequence (DNA): TGCAGTGCGGCACAGGGGAACTATGGCTACACCTTC. Translated: CSAAQGNYGYTF.

The chain has TRBV29-1 and TRBJ2-7; D remains unclear. V was cut by 5 bases and J by 0 bases, with 5 bases left in between. The germline V gene has CDR1 SQVTM and CDR2 ANQGSEA. CDR3 size: 11 residues. The DNA of the CDR3 is TGCAGCGTTCTCCTCTCCTACGAGCAGTACTTC. Its protein product is CSVLLSYEQYF.